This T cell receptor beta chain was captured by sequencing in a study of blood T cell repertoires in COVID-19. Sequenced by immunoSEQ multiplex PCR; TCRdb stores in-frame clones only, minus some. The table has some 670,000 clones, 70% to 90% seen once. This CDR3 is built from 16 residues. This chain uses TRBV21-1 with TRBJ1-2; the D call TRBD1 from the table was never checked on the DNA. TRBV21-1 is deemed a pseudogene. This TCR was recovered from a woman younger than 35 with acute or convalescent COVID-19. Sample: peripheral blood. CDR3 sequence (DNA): TGTGCCAGCAGCAAGGACATGACAGGGGTCAAGTATGGCTACACCTTC. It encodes CASSKDMTGVKYGYTF.